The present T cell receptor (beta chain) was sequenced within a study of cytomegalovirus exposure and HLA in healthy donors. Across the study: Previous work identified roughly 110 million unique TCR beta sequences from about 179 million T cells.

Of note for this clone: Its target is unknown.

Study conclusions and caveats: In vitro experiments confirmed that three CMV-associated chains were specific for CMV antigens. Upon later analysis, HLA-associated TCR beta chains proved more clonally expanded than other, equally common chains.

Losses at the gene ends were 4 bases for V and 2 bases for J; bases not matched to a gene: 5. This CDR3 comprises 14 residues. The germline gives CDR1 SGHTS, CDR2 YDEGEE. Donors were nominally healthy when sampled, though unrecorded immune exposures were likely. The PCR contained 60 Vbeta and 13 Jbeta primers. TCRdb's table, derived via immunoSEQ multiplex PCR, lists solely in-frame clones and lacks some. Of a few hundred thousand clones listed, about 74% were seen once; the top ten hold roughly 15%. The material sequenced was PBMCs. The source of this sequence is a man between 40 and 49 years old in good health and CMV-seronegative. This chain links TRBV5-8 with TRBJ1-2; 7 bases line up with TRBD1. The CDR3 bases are TGTGCCAGCAGCCGGACAGGACACAACTATGGCTACACCTTC. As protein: CASSRTGHNYGYTF.